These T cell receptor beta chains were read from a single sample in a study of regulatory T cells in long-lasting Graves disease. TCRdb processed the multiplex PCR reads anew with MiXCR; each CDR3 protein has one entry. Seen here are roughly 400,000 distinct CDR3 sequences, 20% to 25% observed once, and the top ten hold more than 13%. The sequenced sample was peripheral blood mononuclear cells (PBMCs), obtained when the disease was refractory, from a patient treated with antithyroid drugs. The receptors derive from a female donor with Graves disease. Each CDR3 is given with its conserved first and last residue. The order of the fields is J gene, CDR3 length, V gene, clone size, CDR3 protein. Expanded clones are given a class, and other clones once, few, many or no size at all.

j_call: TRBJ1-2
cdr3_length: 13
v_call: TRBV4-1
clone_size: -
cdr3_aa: CASSQDPRAGYTF

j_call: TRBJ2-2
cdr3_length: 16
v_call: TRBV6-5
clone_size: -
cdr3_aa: CASSYSGQGAFGELFF

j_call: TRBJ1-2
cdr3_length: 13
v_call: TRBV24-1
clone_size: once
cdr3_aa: CATSSGAGYGYTF

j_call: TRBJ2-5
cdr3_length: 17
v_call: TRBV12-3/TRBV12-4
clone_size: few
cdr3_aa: CASSFSSGTRQKETQYF

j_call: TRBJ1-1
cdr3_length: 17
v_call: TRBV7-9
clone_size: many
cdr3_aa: CASSLVAIQGVGTEAFF

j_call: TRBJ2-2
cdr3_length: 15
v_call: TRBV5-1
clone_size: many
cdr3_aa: CASRLAAANTGELFF

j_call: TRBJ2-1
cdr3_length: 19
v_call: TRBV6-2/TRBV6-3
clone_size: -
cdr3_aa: CASSYPRAGAGGHYNEQFF

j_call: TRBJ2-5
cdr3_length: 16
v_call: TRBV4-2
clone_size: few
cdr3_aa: CASSQDRGTGGETQYF

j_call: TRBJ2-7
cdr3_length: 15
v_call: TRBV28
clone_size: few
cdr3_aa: CASSPASAENVVQYF

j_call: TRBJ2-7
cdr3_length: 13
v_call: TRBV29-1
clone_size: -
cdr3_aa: CSVRQGAAYEQYF

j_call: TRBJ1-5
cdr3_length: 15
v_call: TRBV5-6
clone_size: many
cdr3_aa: CASSLYWSHNQPQHF

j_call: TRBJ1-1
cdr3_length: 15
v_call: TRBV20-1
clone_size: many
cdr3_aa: CSARVTHTANTEAFF

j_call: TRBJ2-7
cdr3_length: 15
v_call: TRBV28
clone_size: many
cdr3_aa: CASSLNGGPGYEQYF

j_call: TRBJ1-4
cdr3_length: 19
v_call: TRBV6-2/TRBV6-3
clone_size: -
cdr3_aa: CASSYRRRKGQGRFEKLFF

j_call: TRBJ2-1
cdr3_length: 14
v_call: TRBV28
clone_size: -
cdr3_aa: CASSSPGGRDEQFF

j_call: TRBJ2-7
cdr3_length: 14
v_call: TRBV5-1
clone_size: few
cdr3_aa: CASRSSGTVYEQYF

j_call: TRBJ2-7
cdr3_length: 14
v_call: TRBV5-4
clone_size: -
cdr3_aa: CASSPDVEAYEQYF

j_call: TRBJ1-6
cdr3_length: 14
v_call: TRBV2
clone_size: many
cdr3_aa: CASRDDSNNSPLHF

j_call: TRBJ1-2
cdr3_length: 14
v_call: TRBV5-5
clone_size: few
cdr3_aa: CASKVEAANYGYTF

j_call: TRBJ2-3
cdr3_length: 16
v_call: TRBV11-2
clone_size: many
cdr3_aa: CASSPTSGKDTDTQYF

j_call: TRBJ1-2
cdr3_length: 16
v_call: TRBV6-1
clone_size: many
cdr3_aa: CASSVPGQFSNYGYTF

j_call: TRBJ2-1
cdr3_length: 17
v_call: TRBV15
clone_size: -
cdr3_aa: CATSREGVGSSYNEQFF

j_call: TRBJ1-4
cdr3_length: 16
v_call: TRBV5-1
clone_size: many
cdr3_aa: CASSLEGQTPNEKLFF

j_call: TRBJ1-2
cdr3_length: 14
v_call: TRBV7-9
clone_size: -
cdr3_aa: CASSFADSNYGYTF

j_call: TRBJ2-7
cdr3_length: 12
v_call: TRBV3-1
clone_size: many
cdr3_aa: CASSQNDYEQYF

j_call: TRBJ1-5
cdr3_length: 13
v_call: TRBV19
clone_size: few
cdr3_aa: CATRLGEDQPQHF

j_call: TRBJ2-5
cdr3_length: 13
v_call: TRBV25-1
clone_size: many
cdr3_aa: CASSEFGTQIQYF

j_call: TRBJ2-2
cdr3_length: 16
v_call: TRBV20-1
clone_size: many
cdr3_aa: CSASRAAGLRAGELFF

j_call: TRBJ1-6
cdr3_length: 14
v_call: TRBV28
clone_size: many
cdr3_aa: CASSSTGYNSPLHF

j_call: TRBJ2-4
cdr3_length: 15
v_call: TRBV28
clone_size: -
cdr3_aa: CASSGVDTAKNIQYF

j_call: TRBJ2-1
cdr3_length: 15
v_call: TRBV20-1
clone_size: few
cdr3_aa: CSASSGQPTYNEQFF

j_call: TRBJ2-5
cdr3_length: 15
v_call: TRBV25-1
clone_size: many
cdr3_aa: CASSVPGTYAETQYF

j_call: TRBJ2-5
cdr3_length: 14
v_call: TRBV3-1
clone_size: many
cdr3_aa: CASSHGPGGETQYF

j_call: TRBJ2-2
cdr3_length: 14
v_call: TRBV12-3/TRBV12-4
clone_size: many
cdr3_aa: CASRGAGGVGELFF

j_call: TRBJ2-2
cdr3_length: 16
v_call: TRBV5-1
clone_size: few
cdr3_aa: CASSRRDRGPVGELFF

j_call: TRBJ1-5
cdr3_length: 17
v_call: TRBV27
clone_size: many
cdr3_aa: CASSLRGQPGGSQPQHF

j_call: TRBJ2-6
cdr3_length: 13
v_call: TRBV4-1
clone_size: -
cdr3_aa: CASSDRTQLVLTF

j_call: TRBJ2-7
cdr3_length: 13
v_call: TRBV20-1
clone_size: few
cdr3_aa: CSASLRGLGEQYF

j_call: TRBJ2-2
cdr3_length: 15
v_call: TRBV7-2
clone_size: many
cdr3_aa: CASRPMDGNTGELFF

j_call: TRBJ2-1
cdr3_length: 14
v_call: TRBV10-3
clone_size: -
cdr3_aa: CAISETEGANEQFF

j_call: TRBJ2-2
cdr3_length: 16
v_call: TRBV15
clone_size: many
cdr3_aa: CATSRDIRLAGGELFF

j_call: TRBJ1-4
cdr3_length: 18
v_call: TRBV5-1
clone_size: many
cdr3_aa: CASSLLPQGRATNEKLFF